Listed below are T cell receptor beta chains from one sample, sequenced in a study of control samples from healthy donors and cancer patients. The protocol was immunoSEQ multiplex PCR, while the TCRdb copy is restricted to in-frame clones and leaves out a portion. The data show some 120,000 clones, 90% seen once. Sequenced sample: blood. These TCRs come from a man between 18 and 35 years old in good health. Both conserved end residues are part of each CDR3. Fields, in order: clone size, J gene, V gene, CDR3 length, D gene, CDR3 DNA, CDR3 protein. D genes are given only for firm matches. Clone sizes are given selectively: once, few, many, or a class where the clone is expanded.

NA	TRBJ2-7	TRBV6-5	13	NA	TGTGCCAGCAGAAGGGACGGGACCTACGAGCAGTACTTC	CASRRDGTYEQYF
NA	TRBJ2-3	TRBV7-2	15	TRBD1	TGTGCCAGCAGCTCCGGACAGGGGAGGACAGATACGCAGTATTTT	CASSSGQGRTDTQYF
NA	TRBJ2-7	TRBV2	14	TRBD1	TGTGCCAGCAGTGAAAGGGGGCAGGGCTACGAGCAGTACTTC	CASSERGQGYEQYF
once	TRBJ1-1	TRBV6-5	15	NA	TGTGCCAGCAGTTACACAGACGGTGGGAACACTGAAGCTTTCTTT	CASSYTDGGNTEAFF
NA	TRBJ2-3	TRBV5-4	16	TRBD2	TGTGCCTTGTCGGGGACCCCCGGGGGGTCCACAGATACGCAGTATTTT	CALSGTPGGSTDTQYF
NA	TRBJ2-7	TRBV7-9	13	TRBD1	TGTGCCAGCGGGACAGGGGATCCCTACGAGCAGTACTTC	CASGTGDPYEQYF
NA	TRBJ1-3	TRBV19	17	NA	TGTGCCAGTAGTCCAAGATTACCGGGCTACTCTGGAAACACCATATATTTT	CASSPRLPGYSGNTIYF
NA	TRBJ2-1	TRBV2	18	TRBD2	TGTGCCAGCAGTACCGGGACTAGCGGGGGTCTCTCCTACAATGAGCAGTTCTTC	CASSTGTSGGLSYNEQFF
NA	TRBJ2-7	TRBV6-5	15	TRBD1	TGTGCCAGCAGTTACTCGGGGACAGGAACCTACGAGCAGTACTTC	CASSYSGTGTYEQYF
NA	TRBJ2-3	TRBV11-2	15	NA	TGTGCCAGCAGCTTACAGGGGACCTACACAGATACGCAGTATTTT	CASSLQGTYTDTQYF
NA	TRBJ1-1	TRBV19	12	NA	TGTGCCACTAAACAGGGGAACACTGAAGCTTTCTTT	CATKQGNTEAFF
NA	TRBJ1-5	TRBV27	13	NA	TGTGCCAGCAGGGACTCGGGCAATCAGCCCCAGCATTTT	CASRDSGNQPQHF